This note documents a single T cell receptor (beta chain) sequence. What it binds is unknown. Unstimulated regulatory T cells (CD4+CD25+CD127-), CD4+CD25- non-regulatory cells, CD4 and CD8 cells were FACS-sorted from thawed PBMCs. V dropped 1 base and J dropped 1; count of bases not matched to a gene: 5. Germline CDR1 is SGHTS and CDR2 is YDEGEE. This CDR3 is 16 amino acids long. Sequenced by immunoSEQ multiplex PCR; TCRdb stores in-frame clones only, minus some. The sample has more than 75,000 clones, more than 85% seen once. The sample belongs to a study of Tregs in tolerant kidney transplant recipients. General study results and limits: For some patients, primers changed over time, blocking nucleotide-level comparison. Findings come from small patient numbers and require larger validation.

The clonotype originates from a human donor who received a combined kidney and bone marrow transplant. The chain joins TRBV5-8 to TRBJ2-5, with 9 positions matching TRBD1. The material sequenced was CD4+ T cells from blood, taken before the transplant. The DNA for the CDR3 is TGTGCCAGCAGCTTGACTTGGGACAGGGTCCAAGAGACCCAGTACTTC. This sequence encodes CASSLTWDRVQETQYF.